This record looks at one T cell receptor (beta chain) sequence and its context. Antigen specificity is unknown. This entry belongs to a study of T cell responses to AZD1222 COVID-19 vaccine. Data came from immunoSEQ multiplex PCR; TCRdb stores just in-frame clones and leaves some out. The sample contains some 120,000 clones, roughly 84% of which appear only once. Trimming took off 4 bases at V and 0 bases at J, with 10 bases between the two ends. Per germline, CDR1 SGHTA and CDR2 FQGNSA. CDR3 size: 15 residues. Findings and limits, study-wide: Donors were largely white British and mainly female; clonal diversity was possibly underestimated. Across the whole spike, CD4 TCRs peaked at regions 160-218 and 743-854. Among those given AZD1222, only 5 to 7 were seropositive at baseline. Increased Spike-specific TCR breadth and depth were observed after two AZD1222 doses.

This material consisted of peripheral blood, taken 28 days after the second AZD1222 dose. The receptor comes from an adult who received the AZD1222 COVID-19 vaccine. The chain joins TRBV7-2 to TRBJ2-1; no clear D gene. CDR3 sequence: CASSSGVGSYNEQFF. CDR3 bases: TGTGCCAGCAGCTCTGGGGTCGGCTCCTACAATGAGCAGTTCTTC.